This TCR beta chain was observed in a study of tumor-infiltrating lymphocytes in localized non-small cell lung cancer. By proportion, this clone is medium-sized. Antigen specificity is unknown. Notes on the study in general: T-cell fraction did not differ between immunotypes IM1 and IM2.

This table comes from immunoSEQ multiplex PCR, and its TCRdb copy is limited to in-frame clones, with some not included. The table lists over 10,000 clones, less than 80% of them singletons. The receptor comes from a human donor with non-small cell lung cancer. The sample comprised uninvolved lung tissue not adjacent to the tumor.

CDR3 protein: CASSYGAEGYTF. The CDR3 DNA follows: TGTGCCAGCAGTTACGGTGCCGAGGGCTACACCTTC. The chain employs TRBV6-6 and TRBJ1-2; no clear D. Between the trimmed V and J ends, which lost 2 bases and 8 bases, there was a span of 9 bases. This CDR3 comprises 12 residues. Germline loops: CDR1 MNHNY, CDR2 SVGAGI (reference sequence).